This TCR beta chain was sequenced in a study of T cell repertoires in cytomegalovirus infection. Study overall: Evidence of both CMV infection and a matching HLA type came from public TCR beta signatures.

There are a few counts of this clonotype. Its antigen is unidentified. Trimming removed 6 bases from V and 5 bases from J, with 16 bases in between. The length of the CDR3 is 14 residues. Per germline, CDR1 MNHEY and CDR2 SMNVEV (reference sequence). TCRdb analysed the reads with MiXCR anew, one entry per CDR3 protein. The profile shows tens of thousands of distinct CDR3 sequences, roughly 22% of them singletons. Study-level findings and limits: CMV carriers having the relevant HLA were flagged by cumulative public TCR beta family frequency. Predominance within the ex vivo response was attributable to HLA-C-restricted CMV-specific TCR beta clonotypes.

V is TRBV27 and J is TRBJ1-2; D might be TRBD1 (5 bases). The specimen comprised CD8+ T cells from cultured PBMCs, sampled from culture after CMV antigen stimulation. The TCR originated in a human donor in good health (CMV status not recorded). Some clones in this sample may be carry-over from other donors' samples. Here the CDR3 reads CASSLQGTSYGYTF. The CDR3 DNA is TGTGCCAGCAGCCTACAAGGGACGTCTTATGGCTACACCTTC.